This T cell receptor beta chain was identified in a study of blood T cell repertoires in COVID-19. The overall study: Sources were T cells, B-cell-depleted T cells, or PBMCs; the material itself was cDNA or gDNA.

Assay: immunoSEQ multiplex PCR; the TCRdb copy retains only in-frame clones and omits some. The sample lists about 73,000 clones, 75% to 90% occurring once. V lost 3 bases and J lost 0, with 11 bases in between. The CDR3 extends over 15 amino acids. Germline V gives CDR1 SGHTA, CDR2 FQGNSA. V gene TRBV7-2 combines with J gene TRBJ1-1; the D gene is possibly TRBD1 (6 bases). Specimen: peripheral blood. This receptor was taken from a man older than 75 with active or convalescent COVID-19. CDR3 in DNA: TGTGCCAGCAGCTTGGGACATAACCTGAACACTGAAGCTTTCTTT. This sequence encodes CASSLGHNLNTEAFF.